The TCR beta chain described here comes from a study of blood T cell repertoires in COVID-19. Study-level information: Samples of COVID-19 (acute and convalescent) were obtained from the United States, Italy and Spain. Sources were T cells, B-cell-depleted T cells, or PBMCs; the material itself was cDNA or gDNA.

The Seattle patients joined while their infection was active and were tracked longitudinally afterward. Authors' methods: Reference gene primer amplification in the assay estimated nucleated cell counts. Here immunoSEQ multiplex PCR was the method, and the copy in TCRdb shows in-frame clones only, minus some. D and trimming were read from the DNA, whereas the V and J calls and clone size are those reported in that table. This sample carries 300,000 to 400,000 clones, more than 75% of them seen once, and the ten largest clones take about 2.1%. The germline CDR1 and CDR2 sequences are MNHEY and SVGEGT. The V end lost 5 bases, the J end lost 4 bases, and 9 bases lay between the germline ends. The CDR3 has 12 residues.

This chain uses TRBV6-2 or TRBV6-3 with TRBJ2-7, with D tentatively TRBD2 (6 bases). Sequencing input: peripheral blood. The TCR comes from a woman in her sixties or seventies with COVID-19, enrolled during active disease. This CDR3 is CASSPAGYEQYF. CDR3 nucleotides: TGTGCCAGCAGTCCCGCGGGATACGAGCAGTACTTC.